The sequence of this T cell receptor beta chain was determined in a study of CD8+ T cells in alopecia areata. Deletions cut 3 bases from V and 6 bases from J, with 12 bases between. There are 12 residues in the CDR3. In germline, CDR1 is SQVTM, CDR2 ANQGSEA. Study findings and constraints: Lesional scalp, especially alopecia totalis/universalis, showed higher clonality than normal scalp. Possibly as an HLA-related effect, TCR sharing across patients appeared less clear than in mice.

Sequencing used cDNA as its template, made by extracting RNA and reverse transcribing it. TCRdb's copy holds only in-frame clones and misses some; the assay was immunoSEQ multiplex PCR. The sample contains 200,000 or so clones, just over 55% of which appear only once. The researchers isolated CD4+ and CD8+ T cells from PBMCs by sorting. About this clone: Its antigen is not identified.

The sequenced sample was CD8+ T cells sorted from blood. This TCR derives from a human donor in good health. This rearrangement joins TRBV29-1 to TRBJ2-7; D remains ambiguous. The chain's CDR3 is CSVDQALGEQYF. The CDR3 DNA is TGCAGCGTTGATCAAGCCCTGGGCGAGCAGTACTTC.